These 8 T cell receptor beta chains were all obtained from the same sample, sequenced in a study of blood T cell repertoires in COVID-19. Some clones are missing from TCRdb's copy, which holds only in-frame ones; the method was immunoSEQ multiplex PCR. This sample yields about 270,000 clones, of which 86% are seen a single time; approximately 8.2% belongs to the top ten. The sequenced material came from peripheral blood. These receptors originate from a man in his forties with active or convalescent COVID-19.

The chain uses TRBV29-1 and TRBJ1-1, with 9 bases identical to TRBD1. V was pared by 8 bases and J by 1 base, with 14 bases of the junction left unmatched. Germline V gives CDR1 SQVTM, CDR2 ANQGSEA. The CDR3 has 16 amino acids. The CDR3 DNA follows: TGCAGCTCATCCGGACAGGGGTGGCGAGGGAACACTGAAGCTTTCTTT. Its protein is CSSSGQGWRGNTEAFF.

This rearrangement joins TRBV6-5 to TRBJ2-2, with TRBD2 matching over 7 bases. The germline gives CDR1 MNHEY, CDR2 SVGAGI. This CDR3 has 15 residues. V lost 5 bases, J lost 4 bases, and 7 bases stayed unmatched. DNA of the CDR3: TGTGCCAGCAGTACCGGACTAGTAGGCACCGGGGAGCTGTTTTTT. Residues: CASSTGLVGTGELFF.

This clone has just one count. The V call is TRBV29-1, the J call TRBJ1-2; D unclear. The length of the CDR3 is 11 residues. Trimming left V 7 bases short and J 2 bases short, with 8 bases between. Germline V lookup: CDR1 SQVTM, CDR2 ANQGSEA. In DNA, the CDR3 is TGCAGCGCTCAGTGGAACTATGGCTACACCTTC. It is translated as CSAQWNYGYTF.

For the CDR3, the DNA is TGTGCCAGCAGTTTCCCAGGGTCCTACGAGCAGTACTTC. It encodes CASSFPGSYEQYF. J is TRBJ2-7 and V is TRBV28; maybe TRBD1 (5 bases). V lost 3 bases and J 1 base, leaving 7 bases between the germline ends. This CDR3 contains 13 residues. Germline lookup yields CDR1 MDHEN and CDR2 SYDVKM.

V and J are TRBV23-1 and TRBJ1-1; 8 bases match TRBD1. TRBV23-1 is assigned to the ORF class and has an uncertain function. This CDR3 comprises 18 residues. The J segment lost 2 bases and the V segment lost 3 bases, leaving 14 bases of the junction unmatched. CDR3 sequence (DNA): TGCGCCAGCAGTCATGGGACAGGTAATTCAGAAGGCAACACTGAAGCTTTCTTT. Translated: CASSHGTGNSEGNTEAFF.

CDR3 sequence: CASSQEIYQNEQFF. CDR3 DNA: TGCGCCAGCAGCCAAGAGATTTACCAGAATGAGCAGTTCTTC. The rearrangement uses TRBV4-1 and TRBJ2-1; D remains unclear. Germline CDR1 MGHRA, CDR2 YSYEKL. The CDR3 sequence is 14 residues long. V lost 0 bases and J lost 7, with 10 bases in between.

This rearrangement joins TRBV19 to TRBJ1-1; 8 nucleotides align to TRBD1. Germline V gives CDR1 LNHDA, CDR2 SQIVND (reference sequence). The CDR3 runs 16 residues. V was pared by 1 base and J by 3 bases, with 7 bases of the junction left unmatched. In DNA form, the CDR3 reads TGTGCCAGTAGTATAGTCCCCGGACAGGGTCACACTGAAGCTTTCTTT. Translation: CASSIVPGQGHTEAFF.

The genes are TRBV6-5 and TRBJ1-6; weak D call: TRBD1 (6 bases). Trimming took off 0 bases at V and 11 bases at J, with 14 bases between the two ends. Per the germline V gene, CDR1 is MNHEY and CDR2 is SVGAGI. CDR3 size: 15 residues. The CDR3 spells CASSYSNNRGTPLHF. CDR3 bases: TGTGCCAGCAGTTACTCGAACAATAGGGGGACACCCCTCCACTTT.